This T cell receptor (beta chain) was documented in a study of identical twins (dated by TCRdb to about 2016). In terms of the full investigation: TCR alpha and beta repertoires from monozygotic twins, unrelated adults of various ages and cord blood were deep-sequenced to test whether fetal clonotypes persist. To rule out contamination, the twin experiments were replicated at different times with different library preparation protocols.

Results and caveats for the whole study, not just this receptor: Recombination models systematically underestimated out-of-frame TCR alpha sharing in monozygotic twins but agreed with sharing between unrelated individuals. Invariant T cells such as MAIT and iNKT could partly confound zero-insertion analyses, although diverse VJ usage argued against such confounding for most clonotypes. Conclusions relied on cross-sectional statistical analysis, since the same donors could not be followed over many years. Compared with coincidental sharing between unrelated individuals, out-of-frame TCR alpha sequences shared between twins had an excess of sequences with low generation probability. Abundant cord blood beta clonotypes carried fewer insertions; young adult naive repertoires showed a weaker similar trend, while memory repertoires showed none. The excess sharing between twins in beta out-of-frame sequences was weaker because fewer shared sequences reduced the signal-to-noise ratio.

Every donor was a healthy Caucasian. The twin cohort comprised three pairs of female monozygotic twins, all aged about 18 to 30 years. Peripheral blood mononuclear cells were used as the source from which RNA for TCR libraries was isolated. Library method: 5' RACE. Sequencing relied on an Illumina HiSeq 2000. A universal primer binding site was added through template switching, and the final cDNA carried a unique molecular identifier so that TCR cDNA molecules could be counted accurately. Specific primers in the conserved constant-segment region were used to synthesize first-strand cDNA for the TCR alpha and beta chains. To control for contamination, each cDNA library was double barcoded with a SMART-Mk sample barcode plus Illumina barcodes. TruSeq adapter sequences and Illumina sample barcodes were added in two successive PCR steps. The TCR alpha and beta cDNA libraries were sequenced on the Illumina HiSeq platform using custom primers. The original pipeline was this. MiGEC processed the raw reads to extract unique molecular identifiers, while MiXCR was used to determine the CDR3 positions. Recombination models were inferred per individual with the repgenHMM and IGoR tools using an EM algorithm. Shared clonotype analysis was performed with the tcR package in R, normalizing sharing by the product of cloneset sizes. To study raw recombination without the effects of thymic and clonal selection, out-of-frame nonproductive sequences were analyzed. The public reads were reprocessed in TCRdb via fastp at Q25 and MiXCR, keeping in-frame beta chains. A single entry per CDR3 protein holds the most common genes and DNA from its merged rows. The V and J calls and clone size are TCRdb's, not the authors'. The sample table shows approximately 590,000 distinct CDR3 sequences, and 9.6% are seen once. Roughly 3% of the sample comes from the top ten.

There are many counts of this clonotype. Its specific antigen is unknown. No base quality values were provided; no much bigger clone lies one nucleotide off. A distance of 19 bases separates the germline ends of V and J, which lose 3 bases and 2 bases respectively. The CDR3 spans 16 residues, from the cysteine through the phenylalanine. Just the 48-base CDR3 DNA is kept, in frame starting at base 1. Taken from the germline V gene (reference sequence), the CDR1 and CDR2 loops are DFQATT and SNEGSKA. These data were also filed under a second study, of yellow fever vaccine responses in identical twins. The second study, in turn, reports: According to the authors, the vaccine-induced T cell response in identical twins seemed to be partly convergent and partly specific to each individual. In the study, vaccine-responding T cell clones were precisely tracked in identical twins.

The specimen sequenced was PBMCs. The TCR comes from a woman aged 18-35 years in good health. This chain is built from TRBV20-1 and TRBJ2-5; the D region possibly corresponds to TRBD2 (6 bases align). The CDR3 reads CSARSMAAGPQETQYF. The sequenced DNA is TGCAGTGCTAGGTCGATGGCTGCGGGGCCTCAAGAGACCCAGTACTTC.